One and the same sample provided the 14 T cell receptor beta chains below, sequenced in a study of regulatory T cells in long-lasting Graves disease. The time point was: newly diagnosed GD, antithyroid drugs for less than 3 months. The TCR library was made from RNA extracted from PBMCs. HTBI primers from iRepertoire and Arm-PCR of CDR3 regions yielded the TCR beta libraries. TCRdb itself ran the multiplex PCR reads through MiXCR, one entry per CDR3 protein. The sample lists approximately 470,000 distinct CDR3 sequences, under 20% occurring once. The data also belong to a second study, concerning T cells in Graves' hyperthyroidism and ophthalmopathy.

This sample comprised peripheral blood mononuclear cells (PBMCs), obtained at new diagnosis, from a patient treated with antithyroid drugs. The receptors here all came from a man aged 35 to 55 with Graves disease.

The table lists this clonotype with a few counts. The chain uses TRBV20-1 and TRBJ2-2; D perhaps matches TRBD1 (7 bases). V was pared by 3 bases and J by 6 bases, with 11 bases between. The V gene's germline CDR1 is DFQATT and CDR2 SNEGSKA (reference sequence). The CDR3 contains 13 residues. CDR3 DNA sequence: TGCAGTGCTAGTCAGGGGGGTGCCGGGGAGCTGTTTTTT. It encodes CSASQGGAGELFF.

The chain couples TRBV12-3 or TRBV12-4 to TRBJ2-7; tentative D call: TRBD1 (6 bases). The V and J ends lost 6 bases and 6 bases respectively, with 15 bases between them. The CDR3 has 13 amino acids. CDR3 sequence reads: CASRGDNLGEQYF. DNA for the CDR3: TGTGCCAGCAGAGGGGACAATTTGGGCGAGCAGTACTTC.

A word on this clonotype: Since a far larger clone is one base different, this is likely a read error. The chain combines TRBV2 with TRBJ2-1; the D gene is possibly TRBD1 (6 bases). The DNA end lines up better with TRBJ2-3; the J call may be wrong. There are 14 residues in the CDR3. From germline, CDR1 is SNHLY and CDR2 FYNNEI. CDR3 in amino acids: CASRIRDTSDTQYF. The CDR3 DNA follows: TGTGCCAGCAGAATTAGGGACACCTCAGATACGCAGTATTTT.

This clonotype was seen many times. CDR3 sequence: CASSSIAGGRGEQFF. The DNA for the CDR3 is TGTGCCAGCAGTTCGATAGCGGGAGGGAGGGGTGAGCAGTTCTTC. The rearrangement uses TRBV28 and TRBJ2-1, with TRBD2 matching 11 bases. J was trimmed by 9 bases and V by 4 bases; bases with no gene match: 8. Germline V gene lookup returns CDR1 MDHEN and CDR2 SYDVKM. This CDR3 contains 15 residues.

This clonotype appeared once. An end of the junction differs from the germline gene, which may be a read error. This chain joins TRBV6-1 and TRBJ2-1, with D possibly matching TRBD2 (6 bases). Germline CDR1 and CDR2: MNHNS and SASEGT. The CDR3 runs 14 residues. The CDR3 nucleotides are TGTGTCAGCAACCCGAGGACGGGAGTCAATGAGCAGTTCTTC. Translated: CVSNPRTGVNEQFF.

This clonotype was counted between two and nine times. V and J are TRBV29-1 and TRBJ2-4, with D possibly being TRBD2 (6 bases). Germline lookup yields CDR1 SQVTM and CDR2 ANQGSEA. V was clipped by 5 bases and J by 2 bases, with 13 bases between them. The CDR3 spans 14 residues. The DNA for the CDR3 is TGCAGCGTTAACGCGGGGCGAACCAAAAACATTCAGTACTTC. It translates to CSVNAGRTKNIQYF.

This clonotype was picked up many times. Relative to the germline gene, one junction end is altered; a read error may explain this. CDR3 in DNA: TGTGCCAGCAGCTTGGACCGATATTCACCCCTCCACTTT. Encoded protein: CASSLDRYSPLHF. The V call is TRBV5-1, the J call TRBJ1-6; no definite D call. The germline gives CDR1 SGHRS, CDR2 YFSETQ. The length of the CDR3 is 13 residues.

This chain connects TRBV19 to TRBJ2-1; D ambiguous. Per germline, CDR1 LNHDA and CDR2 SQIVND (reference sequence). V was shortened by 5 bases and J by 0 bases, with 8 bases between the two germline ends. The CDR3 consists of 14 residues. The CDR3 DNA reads TGTGCCAGTAGTCAACTAACCTCCTACAATGAGCAGTTCTTC. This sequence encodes CASSQLTSYNEQFF.

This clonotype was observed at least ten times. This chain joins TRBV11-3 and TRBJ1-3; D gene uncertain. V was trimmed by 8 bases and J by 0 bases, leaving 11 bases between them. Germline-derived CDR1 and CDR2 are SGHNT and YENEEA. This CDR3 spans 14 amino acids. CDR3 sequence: CASLRTHSGNTIYF. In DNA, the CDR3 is TGTGCCAGCTTACGGACTCACTCTGGAAACACCATATATTTT.

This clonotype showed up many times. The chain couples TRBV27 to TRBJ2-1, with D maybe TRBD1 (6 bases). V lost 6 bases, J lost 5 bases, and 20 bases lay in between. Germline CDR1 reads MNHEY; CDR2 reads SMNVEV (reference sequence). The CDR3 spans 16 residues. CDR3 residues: CASRTAHLRDNNEQFF. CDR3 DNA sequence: TGTGCCAGCAGGACCGCACACCTTCGGGACAACAATGAGCAGTTCTTC.

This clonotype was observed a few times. CDR3 coding DNA: TGTGCCAGCAGCTTGGTGGACAGTCTCAATGAAAAACTGTTTTTT. This gives the protein CASSLVDSLNEKLFF. The chain employs TRBV5-6 and TRBJ1-4; D is perhaps TRBD1 (6 bases). The CDR3 spans 15 residues. The V gene lost 0 bases and the J gene lost 5 bases, with 11 bases spanning the gap. From germline, CDR1 is SGHDT and CDR2 YYEEEE.

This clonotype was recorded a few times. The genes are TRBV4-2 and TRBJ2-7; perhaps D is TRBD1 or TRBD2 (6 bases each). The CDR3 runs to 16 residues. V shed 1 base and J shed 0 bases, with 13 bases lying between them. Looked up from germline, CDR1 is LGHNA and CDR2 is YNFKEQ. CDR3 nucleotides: TGTGCCAGCAGCCAAGGTCTAGGAGGGGGCTCCTACGAGCAGTACTTC. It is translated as CASSQGLGGGSYEQYF.

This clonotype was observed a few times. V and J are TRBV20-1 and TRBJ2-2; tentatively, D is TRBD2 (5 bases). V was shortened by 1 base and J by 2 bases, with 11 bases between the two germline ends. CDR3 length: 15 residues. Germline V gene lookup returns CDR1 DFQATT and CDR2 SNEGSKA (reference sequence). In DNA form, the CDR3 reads TGCAGTGCTAGAGTGCCGGGATCTAACACCGGGGAGCTGTTTTTT. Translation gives CSARVPGSNTGELFF.

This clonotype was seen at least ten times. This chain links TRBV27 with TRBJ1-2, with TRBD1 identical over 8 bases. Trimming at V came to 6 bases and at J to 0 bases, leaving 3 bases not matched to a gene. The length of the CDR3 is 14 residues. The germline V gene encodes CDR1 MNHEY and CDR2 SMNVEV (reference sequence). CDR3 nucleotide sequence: TGTGCCAGCAGCTCGACAGGGGCTAACTATGGCTACACCTTC. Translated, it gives CASSSTGANYGYTF.